The 17 T cell receptor beta chains given below trace back to one sample, sequenced in a study of CD8+CD57+ T cells in acquired aplastic anemia. The template for TCR beta VDJ and CDR3 sequence profiling was genomic DNA. In TCRdb, the reads were re-called with MiXCR into one record per CDR3 protein. This sample has about 240,000 distinct CDR3 sequences, with about 44% found just once. Sequencing involved patients with CD8+CD57+ cell expansion previously shown by flow cytometry. Material for sequencing was sorted CD4+, CD8+, or CD8+CD57+ T cells (not recorded which) from PBMCs. The receptor set was obtained from a human donor with aplastic anemia.

Many counts were recorded for this clonotype. The V call is TRBV11-2, the J call TRBJ1-2; D unclear. CDR3 size: 12 residues. Germline V gene sequence: CDR1 SGHAT, CDR2 FQNNGV. V was shortened by 1 base and J by 5 bases, with 5 bases between the two germline ends. The CDR3 reads CASSLGGYGYTF. The CDR3 nucleotides are TGTGCCAGCAGCTTAGGGGGTTATGGCTACACCTTC. The full variable domain, with the rest looked up from reference TRBV11-2 and TRBJ1-2, is EAGVAQSPRYKIIEKRQSVAFWCNPISGHATLYWYQQILGQGPKLLIQFQNNGVVDDSQLPKDRFSAERLKGVDSTLKIQPAKLEDSAVYLCASSLGGYGYTFGSGTRLTVV.

V and J are TRBV7-3 and TRBJ1-1, with D uncertain. The CDR3 covers 12 residues. The germline CDR1 and CDR2 sequences are SGHTA and FQGTGA. V lost 2 bases and J 7 bases, leaving 8 bases between the germline ends. CDR3 DNA sequence: TGTGCCAGCAGCTTACCTGCGGGTGAAGCTTTCTTT. Its translation is CASSLPAGEAFF.

This chain joins TRBV7-2 and TRBJ1-3; D is unclear. Per the germline V gene, CDR1 is SGHTA and CDR2 is FQGNSA. CDR3 size: 13 residues. Trimming shortened V by 6 bases and J by 0 bases, and 6 bases separated the two germline ends. This CDR3 reads CASRQLSGNTIYF. CDR3 DNA sequence: TGTGCCAGCAGACAGCTCTCTGGAAACACCATATATTTT.

This clonotype was recorded at least ten times. This chain connects TRBV5-5 to TRBJ2-5; D is perhaps TRBD1 or TRBD2 (5 bases each). The CDR3 sequence is 16 residues long. Trimming removed 2 bases at V and 4 bases at J, with 18 bases between. Germline V gene sequence: CDR1 SGHKS, CDR2 YYEKEE (reference sequence). The CDR3 DNA reads TGTGCCAGCAGCTTCTCCTTCATGAGGGGTGGAGAGACCCAGTACTTC. Translating gives CASSFSFMRGGETQYF.

The chain couples TRBV29-1 to TRBJ2-7; 10 bases line up with TRBD1. The germline V gene encodes CDR1 SQVTM and CDR2 ANQGSEA. Trimming removed 0 bases from V and 6 bases from J; junction bases left unmatched: 8. The CDR3 consists of 15 residues. The CDR3 loop is CSVEEAATGGREQYF. The CDR3 DNA is TGCAGCGTTGAAGAAGCGGCGACAGGGGGCCGCGAGCAGTACTTC.

A remark on this clonotype: One end of the junction fails to match germline, which may point to a read error. The chain has TRBV20-1 and TRBJ1-1, with D perhaps TRBD1 (5 bases). CDR3 length: 13 residues. Germline V gene lookup returns CDR1 DFQATT and CDR2 SNEGSKA (reference sequence). CDR3: CSAAGAENTEAFF. In nucleotides, the CDR3 is TGCAGTGCTGCCGGGGCAGAGAACACTGAAGCCTTCTTT.

J is TRBJ2-7 and V is TRBV19; 9 bases agree with TRBD1. The V gene end was trimmed by 3 bases and the J gene end by 6 bases; junction bases not matched to a gene: 12. The CDR3 covers 16 residues. Germline V CDR1 and CDR2: LNHDA, SQIVND (reference sequence). CDR3 loop: CASSIDSGTGSGEQYF. CDR3 nucleotide sequence: TGTGCCAGTAGTATTGATTCGGGGACAGGGTCAGGCGAGCAGTACTTC.

The chain recombines TRBV19 with TRBJ2-5; unclear D gene. The CDR3 spans 14 residues. Germline V CDR1 and CDR2: LNHDA, SQIVND (reference sequence). Trimming shortened V by 8 bases and J by 5 bases, and 18 bases separated the two germline ends. The CDR3 region is CASGTLGQIETQYF. CDR3 in DNA: TGTGCCAGTGGTACCCTGGGCCAGATTGAGACCCAGTACTTC.

Note on this clonotype: A much larger clone differs from this one at a single base, so this may be a read error. V is TRBV4-1 and J is TRBJ2-7, with TRBD1 matching over 7 bases. The germline V gene encodes CDR1 MGHRA and CDR2 YSYEKL. V shed 0 bases and J 5 bases; nucleotides not matched to a gene: 4. This CDR3 has 14 amino acids. The CDR3 protein is CASSQETGLNEQYF. Written as DNA, the CDR3 is TGCGCCAGCAGCCAAGAGACAGGGCTTAACGAGCAGTACTTC.

The V and J genes are TRBV6-5 and TRBJ1-4; D remains unclear. Deletions cut 8 bases from V and 6 bases from J, with 16 bases between. There are 14 residues in the CDR3. The germline gives CDR1 MNHEY, CDR2 SVGAGI. The CDR3: CASGSEGGHEKLFF. The CDR3, as DNA: TGTGCCAGCGGTAGTGAGGGAGGGCATGAAAAACTGTTTTTT.

The gene calls are TRBV5-1 and TRBJ1-1; no definite D call. V was shortened by 2 bases and J by 10 bases, with 3 bases between the two germline ends. Germline V gene lookup returns CDR1 SGHRS and CDR2 YFSETQ. The CDR3 extends over 9 amino acids. The CDR3 DNA is TGCGCCAGCAGCTTCGTAGCTTTCTTT. Translation gives CASSFVAFF.

This clonotype was picked up many times. V is TRBV4-1 and J is TRBJ1-2; D unresolved. CDR3 size: 16 residues. Trimming left V 1 base short and J 6 bases short, with 18 bases between. The germline V gene has CDR1 MGHRA and CDR2 YSYEKL. The CDR3 loop reads CASSQVAVDPRNGYTF. CDR3 DNA: TGCGCCAGCAGCCAAGTGGCAGTTGACCCTCGGAATGGCTACACCTTC.

On this clonotype itself: This could be a read error, since a much larger clone is one nucleotide away. This chain connects TRBV7-2 to TRBJ2-7; D gene uncertain. The germline gives CDR1 SGHTA, CDR2 FQGNSA. CDR3 length: 15 amino acids. CDR3 nucleotides: TGCGCCAGCAGCCAAGGCGACATCCTCTCCTACGAGCAGTACTTC. It translates to CASSQGDILSYEQYF.

This chain links TRBV7-2 with TRBJ2-5; D uncertain. The CDR3 is made up of 12 amino acids. The germline CDR1 and CDR2 sequences are SGHTA and FQGNSA. Trimming took off 4 bases at V and 1 base at J, with 4 bases between the two ends. Here the CDR3 reads CASSWAQETQYF. The CDR3, as DNA: TGTGCCAGCAGCTGGGCCCAAGAGACCCAGTACTTC. The full variable domain, with the rest looked up from reference TRBV7-2 and TRBJ2-5, is GAGVSQSPSNKVTEKGKDVELRCDPISGHTALYWYRQSLGQGLEFLIYFQGNSAPDKSGLPSDRFSAERTGGSVSTLTIQRTQQEDSAVYLCASSWAQETQYFGPGTRLLVL.

The chain uses TRBV3-1 and TRBJ2-6, with a possible D match to TRBD1 (6 bases). The V gene lost 10 bases and the J gene lost 0 bases, with 22 bases spanning the gap. CDR1 LGHDT and CDR2 YNNKEL come from the germline V gene (reference sequence). The CDR3 contains 18 residues. The CDR3 sequence is CATAGPGEFSSGANVLTF. In DNA form, the CDR3 reads TGTGCCACTGCAGGACCAGGGGAGTTTTCCTCTGGGGCCAACGTCCTGACTTTC.

A note on this clonotype: This may be a read error, as it is one base from a much larger clone. The chain joins TRBV7-9 to TRBJ2-7; the D is unclear. Trimming took 4 bases from V and 2 from J, leaving 15 bases between them. The germline V gene has CDR1 SEHNR and CDR2 FQNEAQ (reference sequence). CDR3 size: 15 residues. CDR3 amino acids: CASSSPAVGTYEQYF. CDR3 DNA sequence: TGTGCCAGCAGCTCGCCCGCGGTGGGTACCTACGAGCAGTACTTC.

On this clonotype itself: Without the conserved terminal phenylalanine or tryptophan, this CDR3 likely stems from a read error. No DNA is shown, since the ends of the CDR3 on it are uncertain; the CDR3 is the one TCRdb lists. The chain uses TRBV29-1 and TRBJ1-1; no check of the table's D call, TRBD1, against the DNA was made. Germline CDR1 is SQVTM and CDR2 is ANQGSEA. The CDR3 spans 13 residues, counting both ends. The CDR3 loop reads CSVEETVNTEALC.